These T cell receptor beta chains were read from a single sample in a study of Ad26.COV2.S vaccination and SARS-CoV-2 variants. Repertoires were generated with immunoSEQ multiplex PCR, while TCRdb's copy carries only in-frame clones and drops some. Here the sample spans about 400,000 clones, around nine tenths being singletons. This material consisted of peripheral blood, taken in a trial of Ad26.COV2.S vaccine versus placebo. The receptors originated from a person aged 18-65 years who received the Ad26.COV2.S COVID-19 vaccine or a placebo. CDR3s leave out the opening cysteine and the closing phenylalanine or tryptophan. Clone size, where shown, is once, few, many, or a class for clones that have expanded.

>TRBV5-4|once
ASTRTGGETQY
>TRBV5-6|few
ASSLERGLGEKLF
>TRBV28|.
ASSGAGPQETQY
>TRBV28|.
ASSLATGKSDTIY
>TRBV12-5|.
ASVPSSRPVSYNEQF
>TRBV30|.
AWSVDISYEQY
>TRBV10-1|.
ASSESVTRTDTQY
>TRBV6-2/TRBV6-3|.
ASSLGQQAF
>TRBV11-2|once
ASSNGLAGFYEQY
>TRBV4-2|.
ASSQETGGSYEQY
>TRBV3-1/TRBV3-2|.
ASSTRLGLGETQY
>TRBV19|many
ASSIGQGANTQY
>TRBV7-9|.
ASSLSFYEQY
>TRBV7-2|.
ASSRELGSGTLNTGELF
>TRBV11-2|.
ASSLEVRRNYEQY
>TRBV10-3|.
AISPTGAEVHSGANVLT
>TRBV3-1/TRBV3-2|.
ASSQGGPTDTQY
>TRBV7-9|.
ASSPLAGDTQY
>TRBV6-5|.
ASSTRGLYYEQY
>TRBV28|.
ASSLYSADEQF
>TRBV29-1|.
SVAGQDYNEQF
>TRBV5-3|.
ARSLGTSGRAWETQY
>TRBV7-9|.
ASSWDGNQPQH
>TRBV5-1|once
ASSFPGTEAF
>TRBV6-4|few
ASSDQSTGELF
>TRBV7-9|.
ASSFSSYNEQF
>TRBV10-3|.
AISDRGLRAYEQY